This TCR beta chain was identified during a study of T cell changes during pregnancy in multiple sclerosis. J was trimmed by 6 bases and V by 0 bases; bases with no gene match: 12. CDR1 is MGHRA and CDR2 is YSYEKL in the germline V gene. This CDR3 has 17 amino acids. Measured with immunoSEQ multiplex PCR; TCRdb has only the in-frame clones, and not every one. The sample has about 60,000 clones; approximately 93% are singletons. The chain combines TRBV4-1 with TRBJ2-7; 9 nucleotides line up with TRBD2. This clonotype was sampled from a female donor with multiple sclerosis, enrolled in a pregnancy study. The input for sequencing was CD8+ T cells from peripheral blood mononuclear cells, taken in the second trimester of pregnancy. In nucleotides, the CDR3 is TGCGCCAGCAGCCAAGAACGGCTAGCGGGATGGTCCGGCGAGCAGTACTTC. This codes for CASSQERLAGWSGEQYF.